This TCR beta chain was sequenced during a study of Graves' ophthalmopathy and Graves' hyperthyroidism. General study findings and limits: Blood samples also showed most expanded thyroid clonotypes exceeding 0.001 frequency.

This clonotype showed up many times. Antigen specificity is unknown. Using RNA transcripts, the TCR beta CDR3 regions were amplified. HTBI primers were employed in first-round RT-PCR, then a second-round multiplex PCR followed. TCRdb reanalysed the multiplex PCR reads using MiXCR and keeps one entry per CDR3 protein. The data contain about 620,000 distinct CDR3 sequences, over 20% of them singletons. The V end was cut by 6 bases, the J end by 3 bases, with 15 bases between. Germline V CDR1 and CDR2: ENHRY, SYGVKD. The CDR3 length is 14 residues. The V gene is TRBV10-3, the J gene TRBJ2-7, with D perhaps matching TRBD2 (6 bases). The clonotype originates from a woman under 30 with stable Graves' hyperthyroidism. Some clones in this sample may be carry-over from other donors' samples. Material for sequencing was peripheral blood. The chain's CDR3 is CAISPGTGVYEQYF. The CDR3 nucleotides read TGTGCCATCAGCCCAGGTACGGGGGTCTACGAGCAGTACTTC.